The present T cell receptor beta chain was sequenced within a study of shared clonotypes between healthy human individuals. Findings and limits, study-wide: Shared across several donors were around 5% of the naive CD4 clonotypes.

Terminally differentiated effector memory CD45RA+ cells were excluded by CCR7 positive selection of CD45RO-negative cells. The assay used deep level. TCRdb's copy holds only in-frame clones and misses some; the assay was immunoSEQ multiplex PCR. This sample yields some 2.1 million clones, of which around 93% are seen a single time; around 1.7% belongs to the top ten. This CDR3 comprises 18 residues. Deletions cut 5 bases from V and 0 bases from J, with 17 bases between. Germline assignment: CDR1 SEHNR and CDR2 FQNEAQ (reference sequence). This clone was observed a single time. No antigen is known for it.

The J gene is TRBJ2-6, the V gene TRBV7-9, with D uncertain. This clonotype was obtained from a man aged 18 to 29 in good health. Some clones in this sample may be carry-over from other donors' samples. The material sequenced was naive CD8+ T cells from PBMCs. The CDR3 nucleotides read TGTGCCAGCAGCCATGGCAACCAAGTGGGCTCTGGGGCCAACGTCCTGACTTTC. Amino acids: CASSHGNQVGSGANVLTF. The full variable domain, rest sourced from reference TRBV7-9 and TRBJ2-6, is DTGVSQNPRHKITKRGQNVTFRCDPISEHNRLYWYRQTLGQGPEFLTYFQNEAQLEKSRLLSDRFSAERPKGSFSTLEIQRTEQGDSAMYLCASSHGNQVGSGANVLTFGAGSRLTVL.